A selection of T cell receptor beta chains follows, all from one sample in a study of T cells after yellow fever vaccination. Each CDR3 protein gets one entry after TCRdb re-called the 5' RACE reads with MiXCR. The sample shows fewer than 350,000 distinct CDR3 sequences, roughly 4.3% of them seen only once. This sample comprised PBMCs, obtained 15 days after the yellow fever booster vaccination. The source of these receptors is a man in his late teens or twenties who received the YFV17D yellow fever vaccine. Both conserved end residues are part of each CDR3. Each record gives: J gene, V gene, D gene, clone size, CDR3 DNA, CDR3 protein. The D gene is left open where the match is weak. The size field is filled for only some rows; it gives once, few, many or a size class.

TRBJ1-2	TRBV4-2	.	many	TGTGCCAGCAGCCTCGCTCTTGGGGATGACTATGGCTACACCTTC	CASSLALGDDYGYTF
TRBJ2-1	TRBV7-2	TRBD1	many	TGTGCCAGCAACGACAGGGCGAGCTACAATGAGCAGTTCTTC	CASNDRASYNEQFF
TRBJ1-2	TRBV5-1	TRBD1	few	TGCGCCAGCAGCCTCGGACAGGGCTGGGGTCCTGGCTACACCTTC	CASSLGQGWGPGYTF
TRBJ2-3	TRBV7-9	TRBD1	.	TGTGCCAGCAGCTTTACCAGGGGGCAAGATACGCAGTATTTT	CASSFTRGQDTQYF
TRBJ2-1	TRBV6-2/TRBV6-3	.	many	TGTGCCAGCAGTTGGGAAGGATATGAGCAGTTCTTC	CASSWEGYEQFF
TRBJ2-1	TRBV15	.	.	TGTGCCACCAGCAGAGATCGGGGCGCGAGCGAGCAGTTCTTC	CATSRDRGASEQFF
TRBJ1-1	TRBV7-2	.	few	TGTGCCAGCAGCTTATGGGACGAAGCTTTCTTT	CASSLWDEAFF
TRBJ2-1	TRBV28	TRBD2	many	TGTGCCAGCAGCCGGCGTGGCGGGGGCTCCTACAATGAGCAGTTCTTC	CASSRRGGGSYNEQFF
TRBJ1-2	TRBV5-5	TRBD1	many	TGTGCCAGCAGCTTGAGGGACAGCCAGATTAACTATGGCTACACCTTC	CASSLRDSQINYGYTF
TRBJ1-6	TRBV9	TRBD1	few	TGTGCCAGCAGCGCGAAAGGACAGGAAACAAATTCACCCCTCCACTTT	CASSAKGQETNSPLHF
TRBJ2-3	TRBV7-2	.	many	TGTGCCAGCAGCCACCGGACAGATACGCAGTATTTT	CASSHRTDTQYF
TRBJ2-3	TRBV20-1	.	many	TGCAGTGCTCCCGGGATCCTTGATACGCAGTATTTT	CSAPGILDTQYF
TRBJ2-2	TRBV24-1	.	few	TGTGCCACCAGTGACGGGACGGAGAACACCGGGGAGCTGTTTTTT	CATSDGTENTGELFF
TRBJ1-5	TRBV5-1	.	many	TGCGCCAGCAGCTCGGGGACGGTCGGTGGGCCCCAGCATTTT	CASSSGTVGGPQHF
TRBJ1-4	TRBV6-6	.	few	TGTGCCAGCAGTGACTCTACCGGGGGACCGGCAACTAATGAAAAACTGTTTTTT	CASSDSTGGPATNEKLFF
TRBJ1-2	TRBV4-3	TRBD1	.	TGCGCCAGCAGCCAAGAAGGGACAGGGGTCTTTGGCTACACCTTC	CASSQEGTGVFGYTF
TRBJ2-2	TRBV7-9	.	few	TGTGCCAGCAGCTACGACGGGACCGGGGAGCTGTTTTTT	CASSYDGTGELFF
TRBJ1-1	TRBV10-3	.	.	TGTGCCATCAGAGGGGCGCAGAACACTGAAGCTTTCTTT	CAIRGAQNTEAFF
TRBJ2-2	TRBV4-1	TRBD2	.	TGCGCCAGCAGCCAAGGGCGGGGGGGCCGCACCGGGGAGCTGTTTTTT	CASSQGRGGRTGELFF
TRBJ1-4	TRBV7-8	.	many	TGTGCCAGCAGCACGGGGATTAATGAAAAACTGTTTTTT	CASSTGINEKLFF
TRBJ2-4	TRBV6-2/TRBV6-3	TRBD2	few	TGTGCCAGCAGTTTCCCAGCGGGGGGCCTACACATTCAGTACTTC	CASSFPAGGLHIQYF
TRBJ1-6	TRBV5-1	.	.	TGCGCCAGCAGCTTGGGTCGGGATTCACCCCTCCACTTT	CASSLGRDSPLHF
TRBJ2-3	TRBV20-1	TRBD1	few	TGCAGTGCGTCCGGGACAGGGCACACAGATACGCAGTATTTT	CSASGTGHTDTQYF
TRBJ2-1	TRBV7-2	.	many	TGTGCCAGCAGCTTAGGAGGGGGGAACAATGAGCAGTTCTTC	CASSLGGGNNEQFF
TRBJ1-6	TRBV18	.	.	TGTGCCAGCTCACCATTCGAGGACATAACATCACCCCTCCACTTT	CASSPFEDITSPLHF
TRBJ2-2	TRBV5-1	TRBD1	few	TGCGCCAGCAGCCCGGGACAGGCGAACACCGGGGAGCTGTTTTTT	CASSPGQANTGELFF
TRBJ2-7	TRBV20-1	TRBD2	many	TGCAGTGCTAGTTCCGGACGGGGGGGGAACGAGCAGTACTTC	CSASSGRGGNEQYF
TRBJ1-4	TRBV5-1	.	many	TGCGCCAGCAGGACGGGGCCAACTAATGAAAAACTGTTTTTT	CASRTGPTNEKLFF
TRBJ2-6	TRBV6-2/TRBV6-3	.	few	TGTGCCAGCAGTTCCCCCTCGGGGCGCGGGGCCAACGTCCTGACTTTC	CASSSPSGRGANVLTF
TRBJ1-1	TRBV28	TRBD1	.	TGTGCCAGCAGTGAGACGGACAGGACGACTGAAGCTTTCTTT	CASSETDRTTEAFF
TRBJ2-7	TRBV12-3/TRBV12-4	TRBD2	many	TGTGCCAGCAGTTTTGGCGGGGGGGCCTACGAGCAGTACTTC	CASSFGGGAYEQYF
TRBJ2-5	TRBV20-1	.	many	TGCAGTGCATACCGACAGGGGAGGGCGGAGACCCAGTACTTC	CSAYRQGRAETQYF
TRBJ1-5	TRBV24-1	.	.	TGTGCCACCCTCCCGTCACATTTT	CATLPSHF
TRBJ1-1	TRBV12-3/TRBV12-4	TRBD1	many	TGTGCCAGCATCCACTGGGACAGGGGGACTGAAGCTTTCTTT	CASIHWDRGTEAFF
TRBJ1-5	TRBV18	.	few	TGTGCCAGCTCACCACCGGGGGGGCCTTCCAATCAGCCCCAGCATTTT	CASSPPGGPSNQPQHF
TRBJ1-5	TRBV5-4	TRBD1	few	TGTGCCAGCAGCGTCGGCAGGGGGCAGGATCAGCCCCAGCATTTT	CASSVGRGQDQPQHF
TRBJ1-1	TRBV20-1	.	few	TGCAGTGCTAGCGAACAGCTGAACACTGAAGCTTTCTTT	CSASEQLNTEAFF
TRBJ1-1	TRBV7-9	.	.	TGTGCCAGCACCAAAATTCCGACCACTGAAGCTTTCTTT	CASTKIPTTEAFF
TRBJ1-2	TRBV6-2/TRBV6-3	.	.	TGTGCCAGCCCCCCTCGGCCTAACTATGGCTACACCTTC	CASPPRPNYGYTF
TRBJ2-1	TRBV9	.	many	TGTGCCAGCAGCGGAGAAGACGATGAGCAGTTCTTC	CASSGEDDEQFF
TRBJ2-1	TRBV5-1	.	.	TGCGCCAGCAGCGCGGACAGCTACTACAATGAGCAGTTCTTC	CASSADSYYNEQFF
TRBJ1-2	TRBV5-6	.	many	TGTGCCAGCAGCTTGCCCAGCCCAGCAAATGGCTACACCTTC	CASSLPSPANGYTF
TRBJ2-6	TRBV2	TRBD1	many	TGTGCCAGCAGTGAGGGACAGGGGCCTGGGGCCAACGTCCTGACTTTC	CASSEGQGPGANVLTF
TRBJ2-5	TRBV5-6	.	many	TGTGCCAGCAGCTTGGGGCTTTGGAGGGGAGAGACCCAGTACTTC	CASSLGLWRGETQYF
TRBJ2-3	TRBV10-3	.	many	TGTGCCATCAGTGAGAGGGGGGGAGTATATACGCAGTATTTT	CAISERGGVYTQYF
TRBJ2-1	TRBV6-1	.	many	TGTGCCAGCAGGATTCGGAATGAGCAGTTCTTC	CASRIRNEQFF
TRBJ1-1	TRBV7-9	.	many	TGTGCCAGCACCTTGGGGGGGTCTGAAGCTTTCTTT	CASTLGGSEAFF
TRBJ2-5	TRBV24-1	.	many	TGTGCCACCAGTGACGGACCTCAAGAGACCCAGTACTTC	CATSDGPQETQYF
TRBJ2-7	TRBV18	TRBD1	many	TGTGCCAGCTCACCCCCTGGGACAGGGGCCCTCTACGAGCAGTACTTC	CASSPPGTGALYEQYF
TRBJ2-6	TRBV7-3	.	many	TGTGCCAGCAGCCCTAACCTCGGCGGCTCTGGGGCCAACGTCCTGACTTTC	CASSPNLGGSGANVLTF
TRBJ2-1	TRBV6-5	.	few	TGTGCCAGCAGACCTACAGGGCCCGGTCGTCAGTTCTTC	CASRPTGPGRQFF
TRBJ1-2	TRBV20-1	.	few	TGCAGTGCTAGGGGTCCTGGGCAGGGCGGGTATGGCTACACCTTC	CSARGPGQGGYGYTF
TRBJ2-5	TRBV5-1	.	.	TGCGCCAGCAGCTTGGAGGGACGGACCCAGTACTTC	CASSLEGRTQYF